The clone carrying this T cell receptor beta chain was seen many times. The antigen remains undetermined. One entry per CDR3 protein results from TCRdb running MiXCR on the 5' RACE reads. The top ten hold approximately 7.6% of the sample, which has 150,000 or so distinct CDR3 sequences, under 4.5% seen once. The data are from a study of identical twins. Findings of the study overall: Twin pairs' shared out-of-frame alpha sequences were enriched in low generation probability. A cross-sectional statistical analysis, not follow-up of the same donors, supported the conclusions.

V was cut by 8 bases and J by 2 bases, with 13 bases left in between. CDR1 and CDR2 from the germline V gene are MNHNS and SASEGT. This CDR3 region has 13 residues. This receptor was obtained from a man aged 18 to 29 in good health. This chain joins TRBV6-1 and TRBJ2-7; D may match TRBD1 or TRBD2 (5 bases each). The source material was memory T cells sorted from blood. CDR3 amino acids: CASGRDVTYEQYF. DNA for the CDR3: TGTGCCAGCGGCCGGGACGTAACCTACGAGCAGTACTTC.